Listed below are T cell receptor beta chains from one sample, sequenced in a study of T cell repertoires in cytomegalovirus infection. From the reads, TCRdb called clonotypes with MiXCR, one entry per CDR3 protein. The table lists 500,000 to 600,000 distinct CDR3 sequences, about 17% of them singletons. The sample comprised CD8+ T cells from PBMCs. These TCRs come from a human donor in good health (CMV status not recorded). Some clones in this sample may be carry-over from other donors' samples. Each CDR3 is given with its conserved first and last residue. D genes are given only for firm matches. Some rows have no size entry. The others give once, few or many, or a class for an expanded clone.

clone size	D gene	J gene	V gene	CDR3 DNA	CDR3 protein
many	-	TRBJ1-4	TRBV7-8	TGTGCCAGCAGCCCCCCGGACAACCGTCATGAAAAACTGTTTTTT	CASSPPDNRHEKLFF
-	-	TRBJ1-5	TRBV27	TGTGCCAGCAGTTTAAGGGGGATGCATCAGCCCCAGCATTTT	CASSLRGMHQPQHF
many	-	TRBJ2-7	TRBV7-3	TGTGCCAGCAGCTTAACAGCCGGGACTCCCTACGAGCAGTACTTC	CASSLTAGTPYEQYF
many	TRBD2	TRBJ2-7	TRBV7-9	TGTGCCAGCAGCCCGGGGACTAGCGGGAGAGACGAGCAGTACTTC	CASSPGTSGRDEQYF
many	-	TRBJ2-1	TRBV2	TGTGCCAGCAGTGGAGCCGAGCAGTTCTTC	CASSGAEQFF
-	-	TRBJ2-3	TRBV7-9	TGTGCCAGCAGCTCCCTCGAGGGGGAGGGCCGGGATACGCAGTATTTT	CASSSLEGEGRDTQYF
-	-	TRBJ1-1	TRBV20-1	TGCAGTGCTAGTCTACAGGACGGGTTCACTGAAGCTTTCTTT	CSASLQDGFTEAFF
few	-	TRBJ2-1	TRBV27	TGTGCCAGCAGTTTATATTCGCCCTACAATGAGCAGTTCTTC	CASSLYSPYNEQFF
many	-	TRBJ2-7	TRBV28	TGTGCCAGCAGGTCCGCCCCATCCAGGGTGTACGAGCAGTACTTC	CASRSAPSRVYEQYF
many	TRBD2	TRBJ2-7	TRBV7-9	TGTGCCAGCAGCAGGACTAGCGGGGGGGTGAGCTCCTACGAGCAGTACTTC	CASSRTSGGVSSYEQYF
few	TRBD1	TRBJ1-1	TRBV13	TGTGCCAGCCGGGGAGGGGGCGGTTGGGACACTGAAGCTTTCTTT	CASRGGGGWDTEAFF
many	TRBD2	TRBJ2-1	TRBV28	TGTGCCAGCAGTACCTTACCCCCCGGGACTAGCGGGAGCCGCAATGAGCAGTTCTTC	CASSTLPPGTSGSRNEQFF
many	TRBD1	TRBJ1-2	TRBV5-4	TGTGCCGGCTTAGACAGGGATCGTGGCTACACCTTC	CAGLDRDRGYTF
-	TRBD2	TRBJ2-1	TRBV10-1	TGCGCCAGCAGCCGCGGACTAGCGGGGGGGCCGGGCAATGAGCAGTTCTTC	CASSRGLAGGPGNEQFF
-	-	TRBJ1-5	TRBV5-6	TGTGCCAGCAGCTTATTAGGGGAGGGGAGCAATCAGCCCCAGCATTTT	CASSLLGEGSNQPQHF
many	-	TRBJ1-1	TRBV11-2	TGTGCCAGCAGCTTAAGTGGAGGGGTTGAAGCTTTCTTT	CASSLSGGVEAFF
-	-	TRBJ2-3	TRBV7-6	TGTGCAAGCAGCTCATCAGGGGTTGGGAGAACAGATACGCAGTATTTT	CASSSSGVGRTDTQYF
-	-	TRBJ2-1	TRBV3-1	TGTGCCAGCAGCCAAGACGGGTATGTAGGCAATGAGCAGTTCTTC	CASSQDGYVGNEQFF
many	TRBD1	TRBJ1-3	TRBV7-9	TGTGCCAGCAGCTTCGGACAGGGGGTGGACACCATATATTTT	CASSFGQGVDTIYF
many	TRBD2	TRBJ2-5	TRBV12-5	TGTGCTAGTGGTTTGGCCCATCCTCTAGGAGCGGGAGTGGAGACCCAGTACTTC	CASGLAHPLGAGVETQYF
many	TRBD2	TRBJ2-1	TRBV24-1	TGTGCCACCGAGGGGGAAGACAAGAGCGGGAGGGCCTACAATGAGCAGTTCTTC	CATEGEDKSGRAYNEQFF
many	TRBD1	TRBJ2-7	TRBV7-6	TGTGCCAGCAGCCCCGACAGGGGCCCTTACGAGCAGTACTTC	CASSPDRGPYEQYF
-	-	TRBJ1-5	TRBV7-9	TGTGCCAGCAGCTCCCGGGAGGGCAATCAGCCCCAGCATTTT	CASSSREGNQPQHF
-	-	TRBJ2-5	TRBV7-9	TGTGCCAGCAGCTCACAGGGGGGGTCCGGGGAGACCCAGTACTTC	CASSSQGGSGETQYF
-	TRBD2	TRBJ2-7	TRBV14	TGTGCCAGCAGTCAGACTAGCGGGAACTCCTACGAGCAGTACTTC	CASSQTSGNSYEQYF
few	-	TRBJ2-2	TRBV12-5	TGTGCTAGTGGTCCTTCAGAGGGGTCGGATGTAACCGGGGAGCTGTTTTTT	CASGPSEGSDVTGELFF
-	TRBD1	TRBJ1-5	TRBV28	TGTGCCAGCAAGCGAGGGGGCCCTTATAGCAATCAGCCCCAGCATTTT	CASKRGGPYSNQPQHF
-	-	TRBJ2-3	TRBV15	TGTGCCACCAGCAGAGATCTCACCAGCGCCCGCACAGATACGCAGTATTTT	CATSRDLTSARTDTQYF
-	-	TRBJ1-1	TRBV7-6	TGTGCCAGCAGCTTAGGATCTCGGGTCAGGGAAACCACTGAAGCTTTCTTT	CASSLGSRVRETTEAFF
many	TRBD2	TRBJ2-1	TRBV7-9	TGTGCCAGCAGTTATCTAGCGGGAGGTTCCTACAATGAGCAGTTCTTC	CASSYLAGGSYNEQFF
-	-	TRBJ1-3	TRBV7-9	TGTGCCAGCAGCTTGGGGGGCGCTGGTGGAAACACCATATATTTT	CASSLGGAGGNTIYF
-	-	TRBJ1-1	TRBV2	TGTGCCAACAGTGAAGCTGAGTCACCCTGGCAGGCTTTCTTT	CANSEAESPWQAFF
-	TRBD1	TRBJ1-2	TRBV30	TGTGCCTGGAGGCACCTGCGGGACAGAGAGGTACTATGGGGCTACACCTTC	CAWRHLRDREVLWGYTF
many	-	TRBJ2-1	TRBV19	TGTGCCAGTAGCCCCCATCAACCCCCCAGTGAATCTTCCTACAATGAGCAGTTCTTC	CASSPHQPPSESSYNEQFF
few	TRBD2	TRBJ2-3	TRBV20-1	TGCAGTGCTAGCGGGAGGGCCTCCGATACGCAGTATTTT	CSASGRASDTQYF
many	-	TRBJ2-1	TRBV7-6	TGTGCCAGCAGCTTTTCCGGGGCCTACAATGAGCAGTTCTTC	CASSFSGAYNEQFF
-	-	TRBJ2-1	TRBV4-1	TGCGCCAGCAGCCAAGTCACTGGAGGGGTTTACAATGAGCAGTTCTTC	CASSQVTGGVYNEQFF
-	TRBD1	TRBJ1-2	TRBV4-2	TGTGCCAGCAGCCTCCTAGACAGGGCAGAAGGCTACACCTTC	CASSLLDRAEGYTF
many	TRBD1	TRBJ2-5	TRBV28	TGTGCCAGCAGTCCATCCGGGACAGCTTTTGAAGAGACCCAGTACTTC	CASSPSGTAFEETQYF
-	TRBD1	TRBJ1-4	TRBV20-1	TGCAGTGCTAGTATACAGGGGGAGAGGGAAAAACTGTTTTTT	CSASIQGEREKLFF
-	-	TRBJ1-1	TRBV7-3	TGTGCCAGCAGCCCCCCAGGTTTGGGAGATGAAGCTTTCTTT	CASSPPGLGDEAFF